This T cell receptor beta chain comes out of a study of vaccination and CD4 T cells after COVID-19. Study at large: Cultures that served as controls received a CEFX pool, an HIV-1 Nef pool, or no peptide.

The treatment: 10-day PBMC culture with coronavirus spike peptide pools or control peptides (ViraFEST assay). Prior to the COVID-19 pandemic (2011-2018), the unexposed donor's CD4+ T cells were collected. ViraFEST enlarged antigen-specific T cell populations with peptide pools and afterwards sequenced TCRs. The CDR3 extends over 16 amino acids. V dropped 3 bases and J dropped 0 bases, with 12 bases sitting between them. Germline V gives CDR1 LNHDA, CDR2 SQIVND (reference sequence). A word on this clonotype: Its antigen remains unknown.

Cultured CD4+ T-cell DNA underwent Oncomine TCR Beta short-read sequencing. Researchers extracted genomic DNA from CD4+ T cells that had been cultured. TCRdb reprocessed the PCR reads via MiXCR and lists one record per CDR3 protein. The repertoire consists of fewer than 11,000 distinct CDR3 sequences, with approximately 31% occurring once and the leading ten covering 10% to 15%. The specimen was CD4+ T cells from blood, cultured in vitro. This sequence was found in a human donor in good health. The chain is built from TRBV19 and TRBJ1-5; D is undetermined. The CDR3 protein is CASSILGLISNQPQHF. For the CDR3, the DNA is TGTGCCAGTAGTATTTTAGGGCTAATTAGCAATCAGCCCCAGCATTTT. Drawing the rest from reference TRBV19 and TRBJ1-5, the complete variable domain is DGGITQSPKYLFRKEGQNVTLSCEQNLNHDAMYWYRQDPGQGLRLIYYSQIVNDFQKGDIAEGYSVSREKKESFPLTVTSAQKNPTAFYLCASSILGLISNQPQHFGDGTRLSIL.